This T cell receptor (beta chain) came from a study of T cell responses to AZD1222 COVID-19 vaccine. Assay: immunoSEQ multiplex PCR; the TCRdb copy retains only in-frame clones and omits some. The sample includes 160,000 or so clones, around 94% of them seen just once. Second-dose groups at about 4 or about 12 weeks were pooled. On this clone: As yet, its antigen is unknown.

Whole-study results and caveats: There were repertoire samples only from the period after the peak T cell response. Close to half of spike-specific TCRs reportedly recognize unmutated variant regions.

Trimming took off 0 bases at V and 1 base at J, with 14 bases between the two ends. Germline V CDR1 and CDR2: SGDLS, YYNGEE. The CDR3 length is 17 residues. J is TRBJ1-3 and V is TRBV9; D is undetermined. Sequencing was performed on peripheral blood, taken 28 days after the second AZD1222 dose. The sequence was collected from an adult who received the AZD1222 COVID-19 vaccine. The chain's CDR3 is CASSVGYRTYSGNTIYF. CDR3 nucleotide sequence: TGTGCCAGCAGCGTAGGATACCGGACGTATTCTGGAAACACCATATATTTT.